This T cell receptor (beta chain) derives from a study of T cells in Graves' hyperthyroidism and ophthalmopathy. The wider study: Blood was drawn when the patient was first diagnosed and still untreated.

General study results and limits: Separating ophthalmopathy from stable hyperthyroidism was achieved by a 13 V-J model.

This clonotype was seen ten or more times. What it binds is unknown. Uncontrolled infection, other autoimmune disease, pregnancy or lactation disqualified patients from enrolment. An approximately 10 ml volume of fresh peripheral blood provided the PBMCs. Amplification of TCR beta CDR3 regions used RNA as the template. First-round RT-PCR targeting the TCR CDR3 was performed with the HTBI primer set. TCRdb reprocessed the multiplex PCR reads with MiXCR, giving one entry per CDR3 protein. The sample carries roughly 400,000 distinct CDR3 sequences, around a sixth recorded once. The TCR sequence derives from a woman aged 18-29 years with Graves' hyperthyroidism that later progressed to Graves' ophthalmopathy. Sequencing was carried out using blood.

The CDR3 nucleotides read TGTGCCAGCAGCTTCCCCGGGACTAGCGGGAGCTCCTACGAGCAGTACTTC. Translating gives CASSFPGTSGSSYEQYF. This chain links TRBV11-2 with TRBJ2-7; 14 nucleotides line up with TRBD2. The CDR3 is 17 residues long. V trimming: 3 bases; J trimming: 0 bases; junction bases outside the gene matches: 4. Germline lookup yields CDR1 SGHAT and CDR2 FQNNGV. Full variable domain (missing parts from reference TRBV11-2 and TRBJ2-7): EAGVAQSPRYKIIEKRQSVAFWCNPISGHATLYWYQQILGQGPKLLIQFQNNGVVDDSQLPKDRFSAERLKGVDSTLKIQPAKLEDSAVYLCASSFPGTSGSSYEQYFGPGTRLTVT.